In this sample, the clone carrying this TCR beta chain turned up many times. This specimen comes from a study of early T cells in non-severe SARS-CoV-2 infection. Overall study: Sequencing input comprised bulk RNA from unsorted whole blood; chain pairing was not available.

Germline V gene data show CDR1 as DFQATT and CDR2 as SNEGSKA (reference sequence). Trimming left V 3 bases short and J 1 base short, with 1 base between. The CDR3 contains 10 residues. A single record per CDR3 protein comes from TCRdb applying MiXCR to the 5' RACE reads. The sample records more than 60,000 distinct CDR3 sequences, 9.5% being singletons. Sequencing was carried out using whole blood. The rearrangement links TRBV20-1 to TRBJ2-7; D unresolved. The clonotype comes from an adult who was a healthcare worker with PCR-confirmed SARS-CoV-2 infection or an uninfected control (not recorded which). This chain's CDR3 is CSARSYEQYF. DNA for the CDR3: TGCAGTGCTAGGTCCTACGAGCAGTACTTC.